This T cell receptor beta chain comes out of a study of T cells in Graves' hyperthyroidism and ophthalmopathy. Amplification of TCR beta CDR3 regions was performed using RNA transcripts as template. TCR CDR3 regions were first amplified by RT-PCR with HTBI primers. TCRdb re-called the multiplex PCR reads through MiXCR, storing one row per CDR3 protein. The profile shows 660,000 or so distinct CDR3 sequences, 45% of them singletons. Study-level results: A model of 13 V-J pairs discriminated ophthalmopathy from stable hyperthyroidism. Most thyroid clonotypes with frequency above 0.001 were detected in blood.

The ends were cut back, 7 bases at V and 0 bases at J, with 34 bases in the middle. The CDR3 extends over 23 amino acids. Germline V gene data show CDR1 as SGHVS and CDR2 as FNYEAQ. This clonotype was detected only once. Its antigen is not identified. The diagnostic basis comprised clinical symptoms, serum thyroxine and TRAb, thyroid ultrasound and orbital computed tomography. V is TRBV7-6 and J is TRBJ1-6; a possible D gene is TRBD1 (6 bases). The source of this sequence is an adult man with Graves' disease, either hyperthyroidism or ophthalmopathy (not recorded which). The specimen was peripheral blood or thyroid tissue (not recorded which). CDR3 bases: TGTGCCAGCAACGCTCAGCCTTTAACCACCGGGACATCTTCGAGCTCCTATAATTCACCCCTCCACTTT. This sequence encodes CASNAQPLTTGTSSSSYNSPLHF. Combining the CDR3 with reference TRBV7-6 and TRBJ1-6 gives the whole variable domain GAGVSQSPRYKVTKRGQDVALRCDPISGHVSLYWYRQALGQGPEFLTYFNYEAQQDKSGLPNDRFSAERPEGSISTLTIQRTEQRDSAMYRCASNAQPLTTGTSSSSYNSPLHFGNGTRLTVT.